This is a list of T cell receptor beta chains from one sample in a study of early T cells in non-severe SARS-CoV-2 infection. In TCRdb, the 5' RACE reads were re-called with MiXCR into one record per CDR3 protein. The top ten hold more than 7.5% of the sample, which has about 58,000 distinct CDR3 sequences, 10% to 15% seen once. The specimen was whole blood. The receptors stem from an adult who was a healthcare worker with PCR-confirmed SARS-CoV-2 infection or an uninfected control (not recorded which). Both conserved end residues are part of each CDR3. D genes are given only for firm matches. Clone size, where shown, is once, few, many, or a class for clones that have expanded.

d_gene,v_gene,j_gene,abundance,CDR3aa,CDR3nt
.,TRBV11-2,TRBJ2-2,few,CASSPEGRGLNTGELFF,TGTGCCAGCAGTCCCGAGGGGCGTGGTTTGAACACCGGGGAGCTGTTTTTT
.,TRBV6-5,TRBJ1-2,many,CASSYRGGIRGYTF,TGTGCCAGCAGTTACCGGGGGGGAATAAGGGGCTACACCTTC
TRBD1,TRBV6-2/TRBV6-3,TRBJ1-2,.,CASSYGQGRSYGYTF,TGTGCCAGCAGTTATGGACAGGGTAGAAGCTATGGCTACACCTTC
.,TRBV4-2,TRBJ1-1,many,CASSQPGQMNTEAFF,TGTGCCAGCAGCCAACCCGGACAGATGAACACTGAAGCTTTCTTT
.,TRBV3-1,TRBJ1-1,.,CASSGVNTEAFF,TGTGCCAGCAGCGGGGTGAACACTGAAGCTTTCTTT
TRBD1,TRBV6-1,TRBJ2-7,.,CATSDSTGGRYEQYF,TGTGCCACCTCAGACTCGACAGGGGGCAGGTACGAGCAGTACTTC
.,TRBV11-3,TRBJ1-5,few,CASSLSRCNQPQHF,TGTGCCAGCAGCTTGAGTAGATGCAATCAGCCCCAGCATTTT
.,TRBV6-6,TRBJ1-1,many,CASSRSQGGGTEAFF,TGTGCCAGCAGCCGTTCACAGGGTGGAGGAACTGAAGCTTTCTTT
.,TRBV3-1,TRBJ1-1,.,CASSRQNRVEAFF,TGTGCCAGCAGCCGACAAAACAGGGTTGAAGCTTTCTTT
TRBD2,TRBV28,TRBJ2-3,few,CASISSGGVDTQYF,TGTGCCAGCATCTCTAGCGGGGGAGTGGATACGCAGTATTTT
TRBD2,TRBV24-1,TRBJ2-2,.,CATNAGGPGELFF,TGTGCCACCAATGCGGGGGGGCCCGGGGAGCTGTTTTTT
.,TRBV20-1,TRBJ2-7,once,CSARDPDSSYEQYF,TGCAGTGCTAGAGATCCCGATAGCTCCTACGAGCAGTACTTC
TRBD1,TRBV12-3/TRBV12-4,TRBJ2-1,many,CASTDRGYEQFF,TGTGCCAGCACCGACAGGGGCTATGAGCAGTTCTTC
.,TRBV20-1,TRBJ2-1,few,CSALQGRTYNEQFF,TGCAGTGCTCTACAGGGGAGGACCTACAATGAGCAGTTCTTC
.,TRBV12-3/TRBV12-4,TRBJ2-1,many,CASSASNQGRNNEQFF,TGTGCCAGCAGTGCATCAAACCAGGGACGGAACAATGAGCAGTTCTTC
.,TRBV10-1,TRBJ1-1,few,CASSLSGMNTEAFF,TGCGCCAGCAGTTTATCCGGGATGAACACTGAAGCTTTCTTT
.,TRBV7-6,TRBJ1-6,.,CASSLVADGGAGNSPLHF,TGTGCCAGCAGCTTAGTGGCAGACGGGGGCGCGGGTAATTCACCCCTCCACTTT
.,TRBV10-2,TRBJ1-1,many,CASSDRAEAFF,TGCGCCAGCAGTGATCGGGCTGAAGCTTTCTTT
.,TRBV11-2,TRBJ2-1,few,CASSLDLGGVHDEQFF,TGTGCCAGCAGCTTAGATCTGGGGGGAGTGCACGATGAGCAGTTCTTC
.,TRBV27,TRBJ2-1,once,CASSPWTYNEQFF,TGTGCCAGCAGTCCGTGGACCTACAATGAGCAGTTCTTC
TRBD1,TRBV11-1,TRBJ2-3,.,CASSYDRGRTDTQYF,TGTGCCAGCAGCTACGACAGGGGGCGCACAGATACGCAGTATTTT
TRBD1,TRBV14,TRBJ2-4,many,CASSPRGRLNIQYF,TGTGCCAGCAGCCCCAGGGGGCGCTTAAACATTCAGTACTTC
.,TRBV7-2,TRBJ1-5,many,CASSLQVGQYQPQHF,TGTGCCAGCAGCTTACAGGTCGGACAATACCAGCCCCAGCATTTT
TRBD2,TRBV5-1,TRBJ2-1,many,CASSSLAGSSEQFF,TGCGCCAGCAGCTCACTAGCGGGATCATCCGAGCAGTTCTTC
TRBD1,TRBV29-1,TRBJ1-5,.,CSARQGLNQPQHF,TGCAGCGCCAGACAGGGTCTTAATCAGCCCCAGCATTTT
.,TRBV7-9,TRBJ2-1,.,CASSFVPGLEMNEQFF,TGTGCCAGCAGCTTCGTACCGGGGTTAGAGATGAATGAGCAGTTCTTC
TRBD1,TRBV10-3,TRBJ2-7,.,CAISGGLGEQYF,TGTGCCATTTCAGGGGGCTTGGGTGAGCAGTACTTC
TRBD2,TRBV9,TRBJ2-3,.,CASSVRLAGGPMDTQYF,TGTGCCAGCAGCGTCCGACTAGCGGGAGGGCCAATGGATACGCAGTATTTT
.,TRBV5-4,TRBJ2-3,.,CASSSGFRHTDTQYF,TGTGCCAGCAGCTCGGGGTTCCGACACACAGATACGCAGTATTTT
TRBD2,TRBV20-1,TRBJ2-1,few,CSARTSGGAGWYNEQFF,TGCAGTGCTCGGACTAGCGGGGGGGCGGGTTGGTACAATGAGCAGTTCTTC
TRBD1,TRBV11-2,TRBJ1-1,few,CASSRTGVTEAFF,TGTGCCAGCAGCAGAACAGGGGTCACTGAAGCTTTCTTT
.,TRBV30,TRBJ2-6,.,CAWTLGGRANVLTF,TGTGCCTGGACCCTCGGGGGCAGGGCCAACGTCCTGACTTTC
.,TRBV3-1,TRBJ2-7,many,CASSQLGSYEQYF,TGTGCCAGCAGCCAACTAGGCAGCTACGAGCAGTACTTC
.,TRBV11-3,TRBJ2-1,few,CASSLDLAEPYNEQFF,TGTGCCAGCAGCTTAGATTTAGCGGAACCCTACAATGAGCAGTTCTTC
TRBD1,TRBV19,TRBJ2-1,.,CASSPTGGFNNEQFF,TGTGCCAGTAGTCCGACAGGGGGGTTCAACAATGAGCAGTTCTTC
TRBD2,TRBV7-2,TRBJ2-1,many,CASSSAGVTWYEQFF,TGTGCCAGCAGCTCAGCGGGAGTTACCTGGTATGAGCAGTTCTTC
.,TRBV29-1,TRBJ2-3,many,CSAPGQALSSFTDTQYF,TGCAGTGCTCCGGGACAAGCCCTGTCGAGTTTCACAGATACGCAGTATTTT
.,TRBV5-1,TRBJ2-3,.,CASSLDGDRIDTQYF,TGCGCCAGCAGCTTGGATGGGGACCGGATAGATACGCAGTATTTT
TRBD2,TRBV3-1,TRBJ2-5,.,CASSQGLAGGETQYF,TGTGCCAGCAGCCAAGGGCTAGCGGGAGGAGAGACCCAGTACTTC
.,TRBV7-3,TRBJ2-2,many,CASSFRTETGELFF,TGTGCCAGCAGCTTCCGGACGGAGACCGGGGAGCTGTTTTTT
TRBD2,TRBV7-6,TRBJ2-3,many,CASSASGVMSTDTQYF,TGTGCCAGCAGCGCGAGCGGGGTGATGAGCACAGATACGCAGTATTTT
.,TRBV4-2,TRBJ1-4,.,CASSRDLLQGAANEKLFF,TGTGCCAGCAGCCGAGACTTACTGCAGGGTGCGGCTAATGAAAAACTGTTTTTT
TRBD1,TRBV20-1,TRBJ1-2,few,CSARATGQGYGYTF,TGCAGTGCTAGAGCGACGGGACAGGGATACGGCTACACCTTC
TRBD2,TRBV20-1,TRBJ2-5,few,CSALNLGLAGEGETQYF,TGCAGTGCTCTTAATTTAGGACTAGCGGGAGAGGGGGAGACCCAGTACTTC
.,TRBV7-8,TRBJ2-7,few,CASSSTYEQYF,TGTGCCAGCAGCTCGACCTACGAGCAGTACTTC
.,TRBV7-2,TRBJ2-1,few,CASNTRPRPTRANEQFF,TGTGCCAGCAACACCCGCCCCCGACCCACTAGGGCGAATGAGCAGTTCTTC
.,TRBV18,TRBJ1-2,.,CASSPEGTNYGYTF,TGTGCCAGCTCACCGGAGGGGACTAACTATGGCTACACCTTC
.,TRBV28,TRBJ1-3,.,CAGTGPGNTIYF,TGTGCCGGAACAGGGCCTGGAAACACCATATATTTT
.,TRBV11-2,TRBJ2-1,many,CASSLGTITQFF,TGTGCCAGCAGCTTAGGGACTATCACGCAGTTCTTC
.,TRBV11-3,TRBJ1-1,many,CASSLMRNTEAFF,TGTGCCAGCAGCTTGATGAGGAACACTGAAGCTTTCTTT
TRBD2,TRBV2,TRBJ2-7,many,CASSEARGGASYEQYF,TGTGCCAGCAGTGAAGCGCGGGGGGGCGCTTCGTACGAGCAGTACTTC
TRBD1,TRBV29-1,TRBJ2-5,few,CSVVSGGYGIQETQYF,TGCAGCGTTGTCTCAGGGGGTTACGGTATCCAAGAGACCCAGTACTTC
.,TRBV18,TRBJ1-1,few,CASSPHTANTEAFF,TGTGCCAGCTCACCACACACAGCGAACACTGAAGCTTTCTTT
.,TRBV5-1,TRBJ2-7,many,CASRSAYEQYF,TGCGCCAGCAGGTCGGCCTACGAGCAGTACTTC
TRBD2,TRBV6-2/TRBV6-3,TRBJ2-7,few,CASSMTSGEQYF,TGTGCCAGCAGTATGACTAGCGGCGAGCAGTACTTC